Sequencing of this TCR beta chain was carried out in a study of CD4+ T cells in melanoma. Study observations and caveats: Reportedly, melanoma neoantigen-specific CD4+ T cells showed varied differentiation states.

The CDR3 is made up of 13 amino acids. Trimming stripped 8 bases from V and 0 bases from J, with 10 bases between. Germline CDR1 reads SNHLY; CDR2 reads FYNNEI. Regarding this clone: The antigen is unknown.

The data were produced by immunoSEQ multiplex PCR, yet TCRdb's version contains in-frame clones alone and is incomplete. The repertoire consists of thousands of clones, with 69% occurring once and the leading ten covering over 25%. The genes are TRBV2 and TRBJ1-1; D is ambiguous. The sequence derives from a human donor with melanoma. The sequencing sample was made of cells from a culture (not recorded whether cultured in vitro). The DNA of the CDR3 is TGTGCCAGCCGTCCTAATATGAACACTGAAGCTTTCTTT. The encoded protein is CASRPNMNTEAFF.